This T cell receptor beta chain originates from a study of shared clonotypes between healthy human individuals. The table came from immunoSEQ multiplex PCR; TCRdb's copy has only in-frame clones and leaves some out. Counted here are 500,000 to 700,000 clones, around 96% occurring once; the ten biggest clones make up about 0.11%. This CDR3 region has 13 residues. Germline CDR1 MDHEN, CDR2 SYDVKM. V was pared by 1 base and J by 7 bases, with 11 bases between. Positively selected for CCR7, the CD45RO-negative cells used as naive CD8 cells excluded terminally differentiated effector memory CD45RA+ cells.

The chain combines TRBV28 with TRBJ2-7, with D perhaps being TRBD1 or TRBD2 (6 bases each). The receptor's source is a woman under 40 in good health. Sequenced material: naive CD8+ T cells sorted from blood. CDR3 protein: CASSLYRAGEQYF. The CDR3, as DNA: TGTGCCAGCAGTTTATACAGGGCGGGGGAGCAGTACTTC. The variable domain in full, with the rest retrieved from reference TRBV28 and TRBJ2-7, is DVKVTQSSRYLVKRTGEKVFLECVQDMDHENMFWYRQDPGLGLRLIYFSYDVKMKEKGDIPEGYSVSREKKERFSLILESASTNQTSMYLCASSLYRAGEQYFGPGTRLTVT.